This TCR beta chain appears in the sequencing data of a study of blood T cell repertoires in COVID-19. Study-level information: Spain, Italy and the United States supplied samples that represented acute and convalescent COVID-19.

The CDR3 is made up of 15 amino acids. Trimming shortened V by 4 bases and J by 2 bases, and 15 bases separated the two germline ends. Germline lookup yields CDR1 MNHEY and CDR2 SMNVEV (reference sequence). Under the authors' procedure: Amplification from reference gene primers served as the basis for estimated nucleated cell counts. Assay: immunoSEQ multiplex PCR; the TCRdb copy retains only in-frame clones and omits some. That table gives V, J and clone size, and the DNA gave D and trimming. The data show around 99,000 clones, over 70% seen once. Specimen: peripheral blood. This sequence originates from a man over 45 who had recovered from COVID-19. This sequence joins TRBV27 and TRBJ2-7; tentatively, D is TRBD1 (6 bases). The CDR3 sequence: CASSSRWDTTYEQYF. The CDR3 DNA sequence: TGTGCCAGCAGTTCGAGGTGGGACACAACCTACGAGCAGTACTTC.